Shown below are 10 T cell receptor beta chains from a single sample sequenced in a study of blood T cell repertoires in COVID-19. TCRdb's copy holds only in-frame clones and misses some; the assay was immunoSEQ multiplex PCR. Here the sample spans approximately 92,000 clones, around four fifths being singletons. The sequenced sample consisted of peripheral blood. All receptors come from a man in his fifties or sixties with acute or convalescent COVID-19.

The chain is built from TRBV3-1 (or the pseudogene TRBV3-2) and TRBJ1-1; the D is unclear. Germline CDR1 is LGHDT and CDR2 is YNNKEL (reference sequence). The CDR3 covers 14 residues. Deletions cut 1 base from V and 8 bases from J, with 14 bases between. As DNA, the CDR3 is TGTGCCAGCAGCCAAGGGGCAGGTAGGTCGGAAGCTTTCTTT. Its protein is CASSQGAGRSEAFF.

J is TRBJ2-5 and V is TRBV5-1; D may be TRBD2 (6 bases). The germline V gene has CDR1 SGHRS and CDR2 YFSETQ. Deletions cut 4 bases from V and 4 bases from J, with 14 bases between. This CDR3 is 14 amino acids long. The CDR3 DNA follows: TGCGCCAGCAGCCGTGACCCGGGAGTAGAGACCCAGTACTTC. Protein: CASSRDPGVETQYF.

The chain has TRBV2 and TRBJ2-3; a possible D gene is TRBD2 (6 bases). Germline lookup yields CDR1 SNHLY and CDR2 FYNNEI. V shed 6 bases and J shed 6 bases, with 13 bases lying between them. The CDR3 spans 13 residues. CDR3 nucleotides: TGTGCCAGCAGCATGGAGGGCGCGGATACGCAGTATTTT. Translating gives CASSMEGADTQYF.

The chain joins TRBV6-5 to TRBJ2-3; TRBD1 matches at 7 bases. CDR1 and CDR2 from the germline V gene are MNHEY and SVGAGI. The CDR3 totals 15 residues. The junction had 11 bases not matched to a gene; V was cut back by 2 bases and J by 9 bases. This CDR3 is CASSYQKAQGLTQYF. Written as DNA, the CDR3 is TGTGCCAGCAGTTACCAGAAAGCACAGGGGTTGACGCAGTATTTT.

This sequence joins TRBV5-5 and TRBJ2-1, with 12 bases aligning to TRBD2. CDR3 length equals 17 residues. V lost 5 bases and J lost 0; bases outside the gene matches: 6. The germline gives CDR1 SGHKS, CDR2 YYEKEE (reference sequence). The CDR3 reads CASRATSGGLSYNEQFF. CDR3 nucleotides: TGTGCCAGCAGGGCGACTAGCGGGGGCCTCTCCTACAATGAGCAGTTCTTC. Full variable domain (remainder filled in from reference TRBV5-5 and TRBJ2-1): DAGVTQSPTHLIKTRGQQVTLRCSPISGHKSVSWYQQVLGQGPQFIFQYYEKEERGRGNFPDRFSARQFPNYSSELNVNALLLGDSALYLCASRATSGGLSYNEQFFGPGTRLTVL.

This chain connects TRBV11-3 to TRBJ2-7, with D possibly TRBD1 on 6 matching bases. There are 12 residues in the CDR3. Germline CDR1 SGHNT, CDR2 YENEEA. V gave up 3 bases and J gave up 7 bases, with 10 bases separating them. DNA of the CDR3: TGTGCCAGCAGCTTTCAAGGGGGAGAGCAGTACTTC. Translation gives CASSFQGGEQYF.

The gene calls are TRBV5-1 and TRBJ2-5; 7 positions match TRBD1. CDR1 is SGHRS, CDR2 YFSETQ, per germline. Unmatched junction bases numbered 7, after V lost 2 bases and J lost 0 bases. This CDR3 is 16 amino acids long. The CDR3 loop is CASSFRQGGNQETQYF. CDR3 DNA sequence: TGCGCCAGCAGCTTCAGACAGGGCGGTAACCAAGAGACCCAGTACTTC.

CDR3: CASSQQGGASTGELFF. CDR3 DNA sequence: TGTGCCAGCAGCCAACAGGGGGGCGCGAGCACCGGGGAGCTGTTTTTT. The V gene is TRBV2, the J gene TRBJ2-2; 8 bases are a match to TRBD1. Germline V lookup: CDR1 SNHLY, CDR2 FYNNEI. V trimming: 6 bases; J trimming: 4 bases; junction bases outside the gene matches: 10. The CDR3 covers 16 residues.

This rearrangement joins TRBV6-2 or TRBV6-3 to TRBJ2-7; TRBD2 aligns across 13 bases. Trimming cost V 6 bases and J 7 bases; bases outside gene matches: 12. CDR3 length: 16 amino acids. CDR1 is MNHEY and CDR2 is SVGEGT in the germline V gene. Here the CDR3 reads CASSLPGLAGVREQYF. The CDR3 region has the DNA TGTGCCAGCAGCCTCCCCGGACTAGCGGGAGTTCGGGAGCAGTACTTC.

The chain is built from TRBV3-1 (or the pseudogene TRBV3-2) and TRBJ2-7; 14 nucleotides line up with TRBD2. V was clipped by 6 bases and J by 1 base; unmatched bases: 2. Germline V gene sequence: CDR1 LGHDT, CDR2 YNNKEL (reference sequence). This CDR3 region has 15 residues. The CDR3 loop reads CASRRTSGGSYEQYF. As DNA, the CDR3 is TGTGCCAGCAGAAGGACTAGCGGGGGGTCCTACGAGCAGTACTTC.